The next 21 T cell receptor beta chains were all read from a single sample in a study of neoadjuvant nivolumab and ipilimumab in lung cancer. The method was immunoSEQ multiplex PCR; TCRdb's version includes in-frame clones alone and lacks a portion of them. The data contain around 20,000 clones, around 82% of them singletons. This specimen consisted of tumor tissue, obtained after neoadjuvant nivolumab, alone or with ipilimumab, at or shortly before surgery. These receptors all stem from an adult with non-small cell lung cancer.

V and J are TRBV18 and TRBJ1-1; no firm D call. Germline V gene lookup returns CDR1 KGHSH and CDR2 LQKENI. The CDR3 consists of 14 residues. Trimming cost V 2 bases and J 1 base, with 8 bases left between them. The CDR3 sequence: CASSPELANTEAFF. In DNA, the CDR3 is TGTGCCAGCTCACCAGAACTTGCGAACACTGAAGCTTTCTTT.

V gene TRBV18 combines with J gene TRBJ1-5; a possible D gene is TRBD1 (5 bases). This CDR3 is 16 amino acids long. CDR1 and CDR2 (germline): KGHSH, LQKENI. V was cut by 2 bases and J by 4 bases, with 15 bases left in between. The CDR3 coding sequence is TGTGCCAGCTCACCAACGGAAGGGGAGGGAAATCAGCCCCAGCATTTT. Translation: CASSPTEGEGNQPQHF.

This rearrangement joins TRBV5-5 to TRBJ2-5, with a possible D match to TRBD2 (6 bases). The V and J ends lost 0 bases and 1 base respectively, with 7 bases between them. The CDR3 is made up of 14 amino acids. CDR1 is SGHKS, CDR2 YYEKEE, per germline (reference sequence). CDR3 loop: CASSLVGGQETQYF. Written as DNA, the CDR3 is TGTGCCAGCAGCTTGGTGGGGGGCCAAGAGACCCAGTACTTC.

The rearrangement uses TRBV30 and TRBJ2-1, with 9 bases that match TRBD2. The CDR3 consists of 15 residues. V trimming: 0 bases; J trimming: 4 bases; junction bases outside the gene matches: 4. The germline V gene has CDR1 GTSNPN and CDR2 SVGIG (reference sequence). The CDR3 region is CAWSVLLAGYNEQFF. CDR3 DNA: TGTGCCTGGAGTGTACTACTAGCGGGTTACAATGAGCAGTTCTTC.

The genes are TRBV7-6 and TRBJ2-7; 7 nucleotides match TRBD1. The CDR3 is made up of 14 amino acids. V shed 0 bases, J shed 6 bases, and the junction held 5 bases outside the gene matches. Germline CDR1 and CDR2: SGHVS and FNYEAQ. As DNA, the CDR3 is TGTGCCAGCAGCTTAGCCGGGACAGAATCCGAGCAGTACTTC. Translation gives CASSLAGTESEQYF.

The chain links TRBV7-9 to TRBJ2-3; D might be TRBD2 (6 bases). CDR1 is SEHNR and CDR2 is FQNEAQ in the germline V gene (reference sequence). This CDR3 spans 13 amino acids. The ends were cut back, 1 base at V and 11 bases at J, with 13 bases in the middle. CDR3 nucleotides: TGTGCCAGCAGCTTAGATAGCGGCAGGGAGCAGTATTTT. It is translated as CASSLDSGREQYF.

This clone has just a few counts. The V call is TRBV11-1, the J call TRBJ1-3, with D possibly TRBD1 on 5 matching bases. The CDR3 loop spans 14 amino acids. V lost 3 bases, J lost 0 bases, and 6 bases lay in between. CDR1 is SGHAT and CDR2 is FQDESV in the germline V gene (reference sequence). The CDR3 protein is CASSLGLSGNTIYF. In DNA form, the CDR3 reads TGTGCCAGCAGCTTGGGACTCTCTGGAAACACCATATATTTT.

This clone was observed a few times. This chain uses TRBV2 with TRBJ2-1, with 9 bases fitting TRBD2. Losses at the gene ends were 3 bases for V and 1 base for J; bases not matched to a gene: 13. Germline loops: CDR1 SNHLY, CDR2 FYNNEI. The CDR3 sequence is 19 residues long. In DNA, the CDR3 is TGTGCCAGCAGTGATCCCCTCATAAGGCGGGAGGGGTCCTACAATGAGCAGTTCTTC. It specifies CASSDPLIRREGSYNEQFF.

The J gene is TRBJ1-5, the V gene TRBV29-1; D is possibly TRBD1 (5 bases). V lost 6 bases, J lost 5 bases, and 17 bases lay in between. The length of the CDR3 is 14 residues. Germline values: CDR1 SQVTM, CDR2 ANQGSEA. CDR3 sequence: CSVGGWGDHQPQHF. The CDR3 bases are TGCAGCGTGGGGGGTTGGGGGGATCATCAGCCCCAGCATTTT.

The V and J genes are TRBV30 and TRBJ2-7; D is perhaps TRBD2 (6 bases). V lost 0 bases, J lost 0 bases, and 9 bases lay in between. Germline CDR1 is GTSNPN and CDR2 is SVGIG (reference sequence). The CDR3 length is 14 residues. This chain's CDR3 is CAWSVPSDSYEQYF. The DNA for the CDR3 is TGTGCCTGGAGTGTACCTAGCGACTCCTACGAGCAGTACTTC. The full variable domain, rest sourced from reference TRBV30 and TRBJ2-7, is SQTIHQWPATLVQPVGSPLSLECTVEGTSNPNLYWYRQAAGRGLQLLFYSVGIGQISSEVPQNLSASRPQDRQFILSSKKLLLSDSGFYLCAWSVPSDSYEQYFGPGTRLTVT.

The genes are TRBV5-5 and TRBJ2-3; no reliable D call. This CDR3 has 14 residues. V lost 0 bases, J lost 2 bases, and 7 bases lay in between. Germline V gene lookup returns CDR1 SGHKS and CDR2 YYEKEE (reference sequence). The CDR3: CASSLGQYTDTQYF. CDR3 DNA: TGTGCCAGCAGCTTGGGTCAATACACAGATACGCAGTATTTT.

This chain links TRBV10-3 with TRBJ2-7, with 9 positions matching TRBD2. J was trimmed by 3 bases and V by 1 base; bases with no gene match: 4. In germline, CDR1 is ENHRY, CDR2 SYGVKD. There are 15 residues in the CDR3. DNA for the CDR3: TGTGCCATCAGTGAGTGGCTAGCGGGACTCTACGAGCAGTACTTC. Its translation is CAISEWLAGLYEQYF.

This sequence joins TRBV6-6 and TRBJ2-7; D perhaps matches TRBD1 (6 bases). The CDR3 loop spans 12 amino acids. Germline V gives CDR1 MNHNY, CDR2 SVGAGI (reference sequence). Deletions cut 4 bases from V and 3 bases from J, with 7 bases between. The CDR3 sequence is CASSSQGYEQYF. As DNA, the CDR3 is TGTGCCAGCAGTTCACAGGGCTACGAGCAGTACTTC.

The V call is TRBV11-2, the J call TRBJ2-3; 9 positions match TRBD2. This CDR3 contains 15 residues. Germline CDR1 and CDR2: SGHAT and FQNNGV. V shed 6 bases and J 4 bases; nucleotides not matched to a gene: 8. DNA of the CDR3: TGTGCCAGCAGTTCCGGACTAGCGTTGGCAGATACGCAGTATTTT. Translated: CASSSGLALADTQYF. The entire variable domain, with the rest obtained from reference TRBV11-2 and TRBJ2-3, is as follows: EAGVAQSPRYKIIEKRQSVAFWCNPISGHATLYWYQQILGQGPKLLIQFQNNGVVDDSQLPKDRFSAERLKGVDSTLKIQPAKLEDSAVYLCASSSGLALADTQYFGPGTRLTVL.

The rearrangement joins TRBV6-1 to TRBJ1-1; D perhaps matches TRBD1 (5 bases). The CDR3 has 12 residues. Germline CDR1 and CDR2: MNHNS and SASEGT. V lost 4 bases to trimming and J lost 5 bases, with 8 bases between them. CDR3 in amino acids: CASSGGWTEAFF. DNA of the CDR3: TGTGCCAGCAGTGGGGGCTGGACTGAAGCTTTCTTT.

J is TRBJ1-2 and V is TRBV6-1; possible D gene TRBD1, 5 bases. V shed 11 bases and J shed 4 bases, with 14 bases lying between them. CDR1 is MNHNS and CDR2 is SASEGT in the germline V gene. CDR3 length: 12 amino acids. For the CDR3, the DNA is TGTGCCGCTGCAGACAGTTTCTATGGCTACACCTTC. Protein: CAAADSFYGYTF.

The V gene is TRBV7-9, the J gene TRBJ2-1, with 7 bases aligning to TRBD2. With V trimmed by 4 bases and J by 11 bases, 5 bases remained unmatched. Germline V gene lookup returns CDR1 SEHNR and CDR2 FQNEAQ (reference sequence). CDR3 length equals 12 residues. The CDR3 nucleotides read TGTGCCAGCAGCTCCCTGACTAGCAAGCAGTTCTTC. This encodes CASSSLTSKQFF.

The chain has TRBV27 and TRBJ2-7, with 8 bases aligning to TRBD1. Germline loops: CDR1 MNHEY, CDR2 SMNVEV (reference sequence). CDR3 length: 15 residues. After removal of 6 bases from V and 3 bases from J, the junction contained 10 bases not matched to a gene. DNA of the CDR3: TGTGCCAGCAGGACCCTTACAGGGGGGATCTACGAGCAGTACTTC. It codes for CASRTLTGGIYEQYF.

The rearrangement uses TRBV5-4 and TRBJ2-1, with D unresolved. The CDR3 covers 12 residues. The germline gives CDR1 SGHNT, CDR2 YYREEE (reference sequence). The V end lost 2 bases, the J end lost 2 bases, and 2 bases lay between the germline ends. The CDR3, as DNA: TGTGCCAGCAGCTTCACCTACAATGAGCAGTTCTTC. This encodes CASSFTYNEQFF.

The chain joins TRBV6-5 to TRBJ1-2; TRBD1 matches at 11 bases. The junction had 6 bases not matched to a gene; V was cut back by 7 bases and J by 8 bases. The CDR3 is 13 residues long. Per the germline V gene, CDR1 is MNHEY and CDR2 is SVGAGI. In nucleotides, the CDR3 is TGTGCCAGCAACGGACAGGGGGCACGGGGCTACACCTTC. Its translation is CASNGQGARGYTF.

The chain carries TRBV20-1 and TRBJ2-2; D might be TRBD2 (5 bases). This CDR3 comprises 11 residues. Germline V CDR1 and CDR2: DFQATT, SNEGSKA (reference sequence). V lost 6 bases and J 10 bases, leaving 12 bases between the germline ends. Here the CDR3 reads CSATTRAELFF. Here the CDR3 DNA reads TGCAGTGCCACCACTAGGGCGGAGCTGTTTTTT.